Below, one T cell receptor beta chain is given with its context. Antigen unknown. Sequencing was performed with immunoSEQ multiplex PCR; in TCRdb, only in-frame clones are kept and a portion is missing. Among thousands of clones, approximately 91% were seen once, and the ten largest hold 1.7%. Tumor samples were obtained before definitive surgery or chemotherapy. The sample originates from a study of high-grade serous ovarian cancer treatment subgroups. Study overall: Mean per sample: around 14,000 reads, about 7,500 unique TCR beta rearrangements.

General study results and limits: Same-patient tumor repertoires overlapped at roughly 0.095 to 0.85; different patients barely overlapped. The analyses considered CDR3 and ignored CDR1 and CDR2. These tumor repertoires lack spatial information from bulk sequencing.

The CDR3 spans 13 residues. Germline CDR1 SGHTA, CDR2 FQGNSA. Trimming cost V 1 base and J 8 bases, with 8 bases left between them. The TCR was taken from a human donor with high-grade serous ovarian cancer. The V call is TRBV7-2, the J call TRBJ2-2; D unresolved. Sequencing was performed on tumor tissue. The CDR3 region has the DNA TGTGCCAGCAGCTTAGTAGTGGCAGGGGAGCTGTTTTTT. Translation gives CASSLVVAGELFF.